The 14 T cell receptor beta chains below were found in one sample sequenced in a study of CD8+CD57+ T cells in acquired aplastic anemia. Only patients with CD8+CD57+ cell expansion on flow cytometry were chosen for sequencing. Genomic DNA constituted the template upon which TCR beta VDJ and CDR3 profiling was performed. From the reads, TCRdb called clonotypes with MiXCR, one entry per CDR3 protein. The sample includes 310,000 or so distinct CDR3 sequences, approximately 58% of them seen just once. Sequencing was done on a sample of sorted CD4+, CD8+, or CD8+CD57+ T cells (not recorded which) from PBMCs. These receptors were collected from a human donor with aplastic anemia.

J is TRBJ2-3 and V is TRBV7-2; D possibly corresponds to TRBD1 (7 bases). The CDR3 is made up of 16 amino acids. Trimming took off 4 bases at V and 11 bases at J, with 25 bases between the two ends. CDR1 is SGHTA, CDR2 FQGNSA, per germline. The CDR3 nucleotides read TGTGCCAGCAGCTCGTACCAGGGGGAGGCCGCGGGTGAGCAGTATTTT. This codes for CASSSYQGEAAGEQYF.

J is TRBJ2-5 and V is TRBV7-8; D is perhaps TRBD1 (6 bases). The V gene's germline CDR1 is SGHVS and CDR2 FQNEAQ. This CDR3 comprises 15 residues. V lost 0 bases to trimming and J lost 9 bases, with 17 bases between them. DNA of the CDR3: TGTGCCAGCAGCTTAGCAGAGGGGGAAAGTCAGCCCCAGTACTTC. Amino acids: CASSLAEGESQPQYF.

This sequence joins TRBV7-8 and TRBJ2-7; 7 bases map to TRBD2. Germline-derived CDR1 and CDR2 are SGHVS and FQNEAQ. CDR3 length equals 14 residues. V dropped 9 bases and J dropped 3; count of bases not matched to a gene: 11. The CDR3 nucleotides are TGTGCCAGTAGTTCACTAGCGACAATCTACGAGCAGTACTTC. The encoded protein is CASSSLATIYEQYF.

There are many counts of this clonotype. The chain employs TRBV18 and TRBJ1-3, with D unresolved. Trimming took off 2 bases at V and 3 bases at J, with 5 bases between the two ends. The germline V gene encodes CDR1 KGHSH and CDR2 LQKENI. There are 13 residues in the CDR3. The DNA for the CDR3 is TGTGCCAGCTCACCAGGAGATGGAAACACCATATATTTT. This encodes CASSPGDGNTIYF.

The V call is TRBV12-3 or TRBV12-4, the J call TRBJ1-1, with D possibly TRBD1 on 5 matching bases. The ends were cut back, 7 bases at V and 5 bases at J, with 17 bases in the middle. The CDR3 length is 14 residues. The chain's CDR3 is CASILAGGGTEAFF. Here the CDR3 DNA reads TGTGCCAGCATCCTAGCTGGGGGAGGGACTGAAGCTTTCTTT.

This clonotype was observed many times. The chain joins TRBV6-1 to TRBJ1-5; D may be TRBD1 (5 bases). CDR3 size: 12 residues. Germline lookup yields CDR1 MNHNS and CDR2 SASEGT. This CDR3 is CAGGTSNQPQHF. CDR3 nucleotide sequence: TGTGCTGGAGGGACTAGCAATCAGCCCCAGCATTTT.

The rearrangement joins TRBV5-1 to TRBJ1-1; tentatively, D is TRBD1 (5 bases). The CDR3 has 13 residues. The germline V gene encodes CDR1 SGHRS and CDR2 YFSETQ. The V and J ends lost 3 bases and 7 bases respectively, with 13 bases between them. CDR3 in DNA: TGCGCCAGCAGCTGGGAACAGGACGGTGAAGCTTTCTTT. Encoded protein: CASSWEQDGEAFF.

The chain carries TRBV7-3 and TRBJ1-6; tentatively, D is TRBD1 (5 bases). This CDR3 has 15 amino acids. Trimming took 2 bases from V and 7 from J, leaving 12 bases between them. Germline CDR1 reads SGHTA; CDR2 reads FQGTGA. The CDR3 protein is CASSLQGARNSPLHF. CDR3 DNA sequence: TGTGCCAGCAGCTTACAAGGGGCCAGGAATTCACCCCTCCACTTT. The whole variable domain, filled in from reference TRBV7-3 and TRBJ1-6, reads GAGVSQTPSNKVTEKGKYVELRCDPISGHTALYWYRQSLGQGPEFLIYFQGTGAADDSGLPNDRFFAVRPEGSVSTLKIQRTERGDSAVYLCASSLQGARNSPLHFGNGTRLTVT.

This clonotype was seen many times. V usage is TRBV7-3 and J usage is TRBJ1-4, with D unclear. CDR3 size: 10 residues. The V end was cut by 9 bases, the J end by 12 bases, with 11 bases between. From germline, CDR1 is SGHTA and CDR2 FQGTGA. The CDR3, as DNA: TGTGCCAGGGACTTTAGGCAACTGTTTTTT. Translated: CARDFRQLFF. Together with reference TRBV7-3 and TRBJ1-4, the CDR3 gives the full variable domain: GAGVSQTPSNKVTEKGKYVELRCDPISGHTALYWYRQSLGQGPEFLIYFQGTGAADDSGLPNDRFFAVRPEGSVSTLKIQRTERGDSAVYLCARDFRQLFFGSGTQLSVL.

The table lists this clonotype with a few counts. The J gene is TRBJ2-7, the V gene TRBV7-9, with D possibly being TRBD2 (7 bases). V dropped 2 bases and J dropped 5 bases, with 19 bases sitting between them. Germline V CDR1 and CDR2: SEHNR, FQNEAQ (reference sequence). The CDR3 has 16 amino acids. The CDR3 sequence: CASSLLGRGAHHEQYF. CDR3 nucleotides: TGTGCCAGCAGCTTATTGGGTCGGGGGGCTCACCACGAGCAGTACTTC.

The chain's CDR3 is CATSLRSTGAEQYF. CDR3 coding DNA: TGTGCCACCAGCTTGCGATCGACAGGGGCGGAGCAGTACTTC. The rearrangement joins TRBV15 to TRBJ2-7, with 8 nucleotides matching TRBD1. Unmatched junction bases numbered 10, after V lost 5 bases and J lost 7 bases. The germline V gene has CDR1 LNHNV and CDR2 YYDKDF (reference sequence). The length of the CDR3 is 14 residues.

The chain couples TRBV19 to TRBJ1-2; possible D gene TRBD1, 6 bases. This CDR3 comprises 14 residues. The germline gives CDR1 LNHDA, CDR2 SQIVND (reference sequence). Trimming cost V 6 bases and J 2 bases, with 13 bases left between them. CDR3 protein: CASRSSGTNYGYTF. Here the CDR3 DNA reads TGTGCCAGTAGAAGTTCAGGGACAAACTATGGCTACACCTTC.

Many counts were recorded for this clonotype. The V call is TRBV2, the J call TRBJ2-1; tentatively, D is TRBD2 (6 bases). The length of the CDR3 is 13 residues. V lost 5 bases and J lost 5, with 10 bases in between. The germline V gene encodes CDR1 SNHLY and CDR2 FYNNEI. CDR3 region: CASSQDYDNEQFF. In DNA, the CDR3 is TGTGCCAGCAGTCAGGACTACGACAATGAGCAGTTCTTC.

This chain joins TRBV5-1 and TRBJ2-7; perhaps TRBD1 as D (6 bases). Germline V gene lookup returns CDR1 SGHRS and CDR2 YFSETQ. The CDR3 runs to 13 residues. Between the trimmed V and J ends, which lost 4 bases and 5 bases, there was a span of 13 bases. The CDR3 nucleotides are TGCGCCAGCAGCCCAGACAGGTTCCACGAGCAGTACTTC. Its protein product is CASSPDRFHEQYF.